This TCR beta chain is drawn from a study of a mutant IDH1 vaccine in newly diagnosed glioma (dated by TCRdb to about 2021). Notes on the research overall: Patients were given eight vaccinations, in weeks 1, 3, 5, 7, 11, 15, 19 and 23, which matched visits V03 through V10. Vaccination started 4-6 weeks after radiotherapy alone, or was given together with temozolomide cycles in the groups whose treatment included chemotherapy. For exploratory analyses, about two dozen treated patients had longitudinal TCRB deep sequencing done wherever samples were available. Of the 32 treated patients, approximately 62% were male and approximately 38% were female, and the mean age was 40.4 years. Before enrollment, most patients had been given radiochemotherapy with temozolomide as standard therapy, while the rest had received either radiotherapy alone or temozolomide alone. Peripheral blood was drawn at six visits: V03 (baseline), V05, V07, V10, V12 and V13.

Remarks on this clone: The specificity of this receptor is unknown. Base qualities are not at hand, and no much larger clone is one base apart.

The time point tag for this specimen amounts to: week 5, during vaccination. Every vaccine dose consisted of 300 ug of a 20-mer mutant IDH1 peptide in Montanide, administered subcutaneously together with topical imiquimod. Newly diagnosed WHO grade 3 or 4 IDH1-mutant astrocytomas showing loss of nuclear ATRX were present in the donors. The samples were drawn from NOA16, a multicentre, single-arm, open-label phase I trial in Germany that tested a mutant IDH1 peptide vaccine in humans for the first time. Genomic DNA for TCRB sequencing was extracted from EDTA blood using the DNeasy Blood and Tissue Kit. CDR3 length: 15 amino acids, cysteine to phenylalanine. Only the CDR3 DNA stays, 45 bases, in frame from base 1. The germline V gene (reference sequence) yields SGHNT for CDR1 and YYREEE for CDR2. V and J are truncated by 2 bases and 0 bases respectively, leaving an intervening sequence of 9 bases. The library was built by means of the immunoSEQ multiplex PCR assay. The hsTCRB Kit was used according to the manufacturer's protocol to amplify rearranged TCR beta chain sequences. TCRB libraries were sequenced on an Illumina MiSeq. Per the original workflow: The proprietary platform of the kit vendor was used for demultiplexing, trimming and gene mapping. As stored in TCRdb, this immuneACCESS dataset retains in-frame rearrangements with V and J assigned. A fraction of the clones does not appear; measured against another copy, unresolved V genes explain less than half of the discrepancy, and the remainder lacks a known reason. The V and J calls and the clone size are those of that table, but D and trimming were determined from the DNA. Counted in this sample were about 42,000 clones; 80% to 90% of them appeared once. The ten largest clones take up 1.7% of the sample.

Points the paper makes about the study in general: No apparent relationship was observed between pseudoprogression and alterations in the top peripheral T cell clonotypes detected by TCRB sequencing. Across multiple MHC alleles, vaccine-induced immune responses were seen in around 93% of patients. Selection of PBMC samples for TCRB deep sequencing was based on availability. It was noted by the authors that analyses of patient blood samples could not be reproduced owing to sample limitations.

The chain is assembled from TRBV5-4 and TRBJ1-3; the D gene cannot be named for sure. This receptor was obtained from a man aged 35-49 years with glioma. Sequencing was performed on PBMCs, taken from a glioma patient whose treatment included an IDH1 peptide vaccine. Here the CDR3 is given as CASSFDWSSGNTIYF. The bases read TGTGCCAGCAGCTTCGACTGGAGCTCTGGAAACACCATATATTTT.